The following is a T cell receptor beta chain sequence with its context. The record originates from a study of blood T cell repertoires in COVID-19. Study as a whole: From the United States, Italy and Spain came samples of acute and convalescent COVID-19.

Original analysis: Counts of nucleated cells, estimated from reference gene primer amplification, were obtained. Some clones are missing from TCRdb's copy, which holds only in-frame ones; the method was immunoSEQ multiplex PCR. The V and J calls and clone size are taken from that table; D and trimming were inferred from the DNA. The table has about 240,000 clones, roughly 91% seen once. V was cut by 6 bases and J by 7 bases, with 18 bases left in between. CDR1 is MNHNY, CDR2 SVGAGI, per germline (reference sequence). The CDR3 extends over 15 amino acids. The chain uses TRBV6-6 and TRBJ1-4; possible D gene TRBD1, 5 bases. Sequences were obtained from PBMCs or T cells enriched from blood (not recorded which). This TCR derives from a woman aged 25 to 39 who had recovered from COVID-19. The CDR3 loop is CASSPGRGWGEKLFF. As DNA, the CDR3 is TGTGCCAGCAGCCCCGGGAGGGGATGGGGTGAAAAACTGTTTTTT.